These T cell receptor beta chains were read from a single sample in a study of cytomegalovirus exposure and HLA in healthy donors. Using immunoSEQ multiplex PCR, the repertoire was profiled, and TCRdb retains in-frame clones only, with some absent. The sample carries about 280,000 clones, roughly 90% recorded once. Source material: PBMCs. The receptor source for this set is a woman aged 18 to 35 in good health and CMV-seronegative. The CDR3 runs from the conserved cysteine through the conserved F or W. The D gene is left open where the match is weak. Clone size is stated in some rows and not others, as once, few, many or a class when expanded.

clone size	D gene	V gene	J gene	CDR3 protein	CDR3 DNA
NA	NA	TRBV15	TRBJ2-7	CATSRGEGGPGGEQYF	TGTGCCACCAGCAGAGGGGAGGGGGGTCCAGGTGGGGAGCAGTACTTC
NA	NA	TRBV7-2	TRBJ1-1	CASSGSLVNTEAFF	TGTGCCAGCTCCGGGTCTTTGGTTAACACTGAAGCTTTCTTT
once	NA	TRBV9	TRBJ2-2	CASGSNTGELFF	TGTGCCAGTGGCTCGAACACCGGGGAGCTGTTTTTT
once	NA	TRBV6-5	TRBJ2-5	CASRTDRLGTQYF	TGTGCCAGCAGAACCGACAGATTGGGGACCCAGTACTTC
NA	NA	TRBV2	TRBJ1-6	CASSGQRLASYNSPLHF	TGTGCCAGCAGTGGACAGCGCCTCGCCTCTTATAATTCACCCCTCCACTTT
NA	NA	TRBV27	TRBJ2-2	CASSGQKNTGELFF	TGTGCCAGCAGTGGACAGAAAAACACCGGGGAGCTGTTTTTT
NA	NA	TRBV15	TRBJ1-1	CATSRDSEGYTEAFF	TGTGCCACCAGCAGAGACTCGGAGGGATACACTGAAGCTTTCTTT
NA	TRBD2	TRBV5-1	TRBJ2-1	CASSSVRTSGGPFPYEQFF	TGCGCCAGCAGCTCCGTCCGGACTAGCGGGGGCCCCTTTCCCTATGAGCAGTTCTTC
NA	TRBD2	TRBV7-3	TRBJ2-3	CASSLAGGSTDTQYF	TGTGCCAGCAGCCTAGCGGGGGGGAGCACAGATACGCAGTATTTT
few	TRBD1	TRBV7-6	TRBJ2-7	CASSLTGDEQYF	TGTGCCAGCAGCCTGACAGGGGACGAGCAGTACTTC
NA	TRBD1	TRBV4-1	TRBJ2-7	CASSQARQGAYEQYF	TGCGCCAGCAGCCAAGCGCGACAGGGGGCGTACGAGCAGTACTTC
NA	TRBD2	TRBV7-6	TRBJ2-3	CASSPGTRADTQYF	TGTGCCAGCAGTCCAGGGACTAGGGCAGATACGCAGTATTTT
NA	TRBD1	TRBV28	TRBJ1-4	CASSLSRGRGNEKLFF	TGTGCCAGCAGTTTAAGCAGGGGGCGCGGGAATGAAAAACTGTTTTTT
NA	NA	TRBV6-5	TRBJ1-1	CASSEYPLGAEAFF	TGTGCCAGCAGTGAGTATCCTTTAGGGGCTGAAGCTTTCTTT
NA	TRBD1	TRBV15	TRBJ2-2	CATSRGTGKNTGELFF	TGTGCCACCAGCAGAGGGACAGGGAAGAACACCGGGGAGCTGTTTTTT
NA	NA	TRBV6-1	TRBJ2-7	CAISTVTFYEQYF	TGTGCCATCTCGACAGTAACCTTCTACGAGCAGTACTTC
NA	TRBD2	TRBV6-1	TRBJ2-5	CASSEGLATETQYF	TGTGCCAGCAGTGAGGGACTAGCGACAGAGACCCAGTACTTC
NA	NA	TRBV29-1	TRBJ1-1	CSVLGPTEAFF	TGCAGCGTTCTCGGTCCCACTGAAGCTTTCTTT
NA	TRBD2	TRBV19	TRBJ2-5	CASRQGLAVKETQYF	TGTGCCAGCAGACAGGGACTAGCGGTCAAAGAGACCCAGTACTTC
NA	NA	TRBV5-1	TRBJ1-6	CASSTGTSYNSPLHF	TGCGCCAGCTCAACGGGGACATCCTATAATTCACCCCTCCACTTT
NA	TRBD1	TRBV5-1	TRBJ1-4	CASSRGQEGEKLFF	TGCGCCAGCAGCAGGGGACAGGAGGGTGAAAAACTGTTTTTT
NA	NA	TRBV6-1	TRBJ2-7	CASSGAFLDTTYEQYF	TGTGCCAGCAGTGGGGCGTTCCTCGACACCACCTACGAGCAGTACTTC
NA	NA	TRBV5-1	TRBJ2-7	CASSPDGAGVSEQYF	TGCGCCAGCAGCCCCGATGGGGCAGGGGTGAGTGAGCAGTACTTC
NA	NA	TRBV30	TRBJ1-1	CAWDPGQKNTEAFF	TGTGCCTGGGACCCTGGACAAAAGAACACTGAAGCTTTCTTT
NA	TRBD1	TRBV13	TRBJ2-7	CASSLNTGQLSYEQYF	TGTGCCAGCAGCTTAAACACGGGACAGCTATCCTACGAGCAGTACTTC
NA	NA	TRBV10-3	TRBJ2-1	CAIRPDTSYNEQFF	TGTGCCATCAGGCCGGACACCAGCTACAATGAGCAGTTCTTC
NA	NA	TRBV2	TRBJ1-6	CASSETFRDTVRGPLHF	TGTGCCAGCAGTGAAACTTTCCGGGACACGGTAAGAGGACCCCTCCACTTT
NA	TRBD1	TRBV6-5	TRBJ1-1	CASSRQGEAFF	TGTGCCAGCAGTCGACAGGGAGAAGCTTTCTTT
NA	NA	TRBV2	TRBJ2-7	CASSPLDEQYF	TGTGCCAGCAGCCCACTTGACGAGCAGTACTTC
NA	TRBD1	TRBV9	TRBJ2-3	CASSVRQGRGTDTQYF	TGTGCCAGCAGCGTGAGACAGGGACGGGGCACAGATACGCAGTATTTT
few	TRBD1	TRBV5-1	TRBJ1-1	CASSRGGAWLGDTEAFF	TGCGCCAGCAGCAGAGGGGGCGCTTGGCTTGGGGACACTGAAGCTTTCTTT
NA	NA	TRBV11-3	TRBJ2-5	CASSRLTGETQYF	TGTGCCAGCAGCCGACTAACGGGGGAGACCCAGTACTTC
NA	TRBD2	TRBV11-3	TRBJ2-3	CASSRGAGGFTDTQYF	TGTGCCAGCAGCCGCGGAGCGGGGGGATTCACAGATACGCAGTATTTT